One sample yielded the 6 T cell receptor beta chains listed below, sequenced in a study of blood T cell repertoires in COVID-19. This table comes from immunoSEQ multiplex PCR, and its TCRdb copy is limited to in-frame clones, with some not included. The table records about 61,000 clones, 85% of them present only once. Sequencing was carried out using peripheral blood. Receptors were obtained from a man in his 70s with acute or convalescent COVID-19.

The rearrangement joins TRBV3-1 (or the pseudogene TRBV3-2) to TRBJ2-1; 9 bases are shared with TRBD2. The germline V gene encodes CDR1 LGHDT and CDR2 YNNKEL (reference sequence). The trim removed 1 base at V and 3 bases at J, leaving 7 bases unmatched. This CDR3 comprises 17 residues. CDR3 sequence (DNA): TGTGCCAGCAGCCAAGGACCGACTAGCGGATACTACAATGAGCAGTTCTTC. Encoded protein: CASSQGPTSGYYNEQFF.

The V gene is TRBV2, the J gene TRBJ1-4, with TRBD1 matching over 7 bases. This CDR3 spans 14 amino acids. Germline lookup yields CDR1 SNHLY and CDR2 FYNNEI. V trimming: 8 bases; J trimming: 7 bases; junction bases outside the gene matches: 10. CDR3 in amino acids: CASRPTGLGEKLFF. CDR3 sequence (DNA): TGTGCCAGCCGCCCGACAGGGTTGGGTGAAAAACTGTTTTTT. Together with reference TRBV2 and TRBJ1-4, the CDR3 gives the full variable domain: EPEVTQTPSHQVTQMGQEVILRCVPISNHLYFYWYRQILGQKVEFLVSFYNNEISEKSEIFDDQFSVERPDGSNFTLKIRSTKLEDSAMYFCASRPTGLGEKLFFGSGTQLSVL.

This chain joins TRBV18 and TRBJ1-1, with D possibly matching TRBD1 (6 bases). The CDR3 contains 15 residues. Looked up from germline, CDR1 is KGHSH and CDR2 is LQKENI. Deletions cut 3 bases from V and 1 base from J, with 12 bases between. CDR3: CASSPDLGQNTEAFF. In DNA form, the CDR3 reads TGTGCCAGCTCACCGGATCTGGGACAGAACACTGAAGCTTTCTTT. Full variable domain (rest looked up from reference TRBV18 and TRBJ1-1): NAGVMQNPRHLVRRRGQEARLRCSPMKGHSHVYWYRQLPEEGLKFMVYLQKENIIDESGMPKERFSAEFPKEGPSILRIQQVVRGDSAAYFCASSPDLGQNTEAFFGQGTRLTVV.

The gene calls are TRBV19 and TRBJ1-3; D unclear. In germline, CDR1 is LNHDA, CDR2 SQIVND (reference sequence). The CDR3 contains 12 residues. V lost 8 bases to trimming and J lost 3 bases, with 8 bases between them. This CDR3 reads CASSIGGNTIYF. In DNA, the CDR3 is TGTGCCAGTTCGATCGGTGGAAACACCATATATTTT.

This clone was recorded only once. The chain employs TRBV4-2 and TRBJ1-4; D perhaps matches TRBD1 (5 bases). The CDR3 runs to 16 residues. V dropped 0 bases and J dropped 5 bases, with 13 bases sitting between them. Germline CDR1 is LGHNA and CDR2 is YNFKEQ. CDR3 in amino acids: CASSQDRRQQNEKLFF. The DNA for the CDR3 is TGTGCCAGCAGCCAAGATCGTAGACAGCAGAATGAAAAACTGTTTTTT.

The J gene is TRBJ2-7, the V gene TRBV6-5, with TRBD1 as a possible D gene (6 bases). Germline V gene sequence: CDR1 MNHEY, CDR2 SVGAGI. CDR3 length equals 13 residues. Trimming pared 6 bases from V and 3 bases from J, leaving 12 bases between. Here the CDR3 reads CASSPKGGYEQYF. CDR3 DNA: TGTGCCAGCAGCCCGAAAGGGGGCTACGAGCAGTACTTC.